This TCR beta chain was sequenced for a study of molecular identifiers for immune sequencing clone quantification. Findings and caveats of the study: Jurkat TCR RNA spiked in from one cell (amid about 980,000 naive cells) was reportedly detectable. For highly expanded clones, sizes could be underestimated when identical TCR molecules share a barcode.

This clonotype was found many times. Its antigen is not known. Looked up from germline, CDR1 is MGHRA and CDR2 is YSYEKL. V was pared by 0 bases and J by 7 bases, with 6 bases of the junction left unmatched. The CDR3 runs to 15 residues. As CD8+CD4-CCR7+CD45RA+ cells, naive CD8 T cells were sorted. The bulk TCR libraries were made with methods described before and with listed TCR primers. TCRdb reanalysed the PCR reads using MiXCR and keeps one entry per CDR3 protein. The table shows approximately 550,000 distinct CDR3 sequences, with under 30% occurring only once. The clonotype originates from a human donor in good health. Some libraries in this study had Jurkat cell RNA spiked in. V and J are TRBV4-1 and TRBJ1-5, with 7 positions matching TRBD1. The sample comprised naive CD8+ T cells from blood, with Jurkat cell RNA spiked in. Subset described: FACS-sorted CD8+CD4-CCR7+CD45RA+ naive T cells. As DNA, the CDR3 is TGCGCCAGCAGCCAAGAGGAGGGGGCAGGGCAGCCCCAGCATTTT. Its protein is CASSQEEGAGQPQHF.